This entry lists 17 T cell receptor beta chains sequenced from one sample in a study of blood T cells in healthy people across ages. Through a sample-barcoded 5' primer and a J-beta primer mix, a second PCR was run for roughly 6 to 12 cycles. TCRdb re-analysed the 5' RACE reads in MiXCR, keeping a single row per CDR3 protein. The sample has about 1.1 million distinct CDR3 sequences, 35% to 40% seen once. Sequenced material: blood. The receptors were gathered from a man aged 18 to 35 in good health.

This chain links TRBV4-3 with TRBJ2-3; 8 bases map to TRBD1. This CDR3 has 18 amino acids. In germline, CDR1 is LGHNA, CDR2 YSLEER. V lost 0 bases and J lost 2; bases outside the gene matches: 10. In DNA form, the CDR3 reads TGCGCCAGCAGCCAAGATCTGGAGGCAGGGGGCTACACAGATACGCAGTATTTT. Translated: CASSQDLEAGGYTDTQYF.

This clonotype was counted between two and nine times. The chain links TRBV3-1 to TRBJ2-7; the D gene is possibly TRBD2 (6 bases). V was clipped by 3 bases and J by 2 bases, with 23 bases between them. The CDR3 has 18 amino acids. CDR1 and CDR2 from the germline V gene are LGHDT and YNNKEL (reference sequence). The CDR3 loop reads CASSHGIEGGSGTYEQYF. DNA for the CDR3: TGTGCCAGCAGCCATGGCATCGAAGGTGGTAGCGGTACCTACGAGCAGTACTTC.

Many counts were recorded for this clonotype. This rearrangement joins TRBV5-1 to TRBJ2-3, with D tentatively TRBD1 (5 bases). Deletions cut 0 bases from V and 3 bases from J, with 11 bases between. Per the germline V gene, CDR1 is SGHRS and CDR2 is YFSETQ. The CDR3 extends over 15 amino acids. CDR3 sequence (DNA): TGCGCCAGCAGCTTGGCGGCCAGGGTTACAGATACGCAGTATTTT. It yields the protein CASSLAARVTDTQYF.

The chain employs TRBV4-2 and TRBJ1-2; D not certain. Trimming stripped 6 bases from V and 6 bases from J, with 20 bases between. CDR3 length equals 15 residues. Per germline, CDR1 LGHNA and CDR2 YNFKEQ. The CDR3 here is CASRYAVLGTDGYTF. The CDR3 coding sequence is TGTGCCAGCAGATACGCAGTGCTTGGTACGGATGGCTACACCTTC.

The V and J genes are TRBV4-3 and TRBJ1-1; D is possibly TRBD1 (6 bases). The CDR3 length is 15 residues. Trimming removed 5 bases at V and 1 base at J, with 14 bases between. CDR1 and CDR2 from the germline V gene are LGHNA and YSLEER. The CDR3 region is CASSKGGSENTEAFF. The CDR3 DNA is TGCGCCAGCAGCAAGGGGGGTTCCGAGAACACTGAAGCTTTCTTT.

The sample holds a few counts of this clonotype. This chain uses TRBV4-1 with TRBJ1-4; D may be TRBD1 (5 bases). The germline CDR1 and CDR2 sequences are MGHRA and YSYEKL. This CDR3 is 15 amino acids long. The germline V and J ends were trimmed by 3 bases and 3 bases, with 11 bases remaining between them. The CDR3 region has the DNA TGCGCCAGCAGCCAGGACACAGGAGCTAATGAAAAACTGTTTTTT. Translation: CASSQDTGANEKLFF.

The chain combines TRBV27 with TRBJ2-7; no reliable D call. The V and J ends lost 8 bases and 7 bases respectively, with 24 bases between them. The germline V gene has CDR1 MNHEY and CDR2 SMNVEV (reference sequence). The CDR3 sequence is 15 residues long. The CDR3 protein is CASRRFELLYNEQYF. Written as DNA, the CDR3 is TGTGCCAGCCGTCGCTTCGAACTTCTCTACAATGAGCAGTACTTC.

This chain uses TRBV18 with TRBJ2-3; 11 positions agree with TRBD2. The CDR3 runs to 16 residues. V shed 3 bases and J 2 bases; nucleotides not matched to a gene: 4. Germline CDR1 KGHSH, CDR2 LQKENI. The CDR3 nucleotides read TGTGCCAGCTCACCGGGACTAGCGGACACCACAGATACGCAGTATTTT. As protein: CASSPGLADTTDTQYF. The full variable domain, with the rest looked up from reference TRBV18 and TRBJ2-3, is NAGVMQNPRHLVRRRGQEARLRCSPMKGHSHVYWYRQLPEEGLKFMVYLQKENIIDESGMPKERFSAEFPKEGPSILRIQQVVRGDSAAYFCASSPGLADTTDTQYFGPGTRLTVL.

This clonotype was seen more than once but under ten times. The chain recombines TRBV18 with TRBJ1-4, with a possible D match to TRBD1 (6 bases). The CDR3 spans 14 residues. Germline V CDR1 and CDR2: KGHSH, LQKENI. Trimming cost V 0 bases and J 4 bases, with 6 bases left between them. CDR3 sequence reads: CASSPPDSNEKLFF. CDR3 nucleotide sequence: TGTGCCAGCTCACCACCGGACAGTAATGAAAAACTGTTTTTT.

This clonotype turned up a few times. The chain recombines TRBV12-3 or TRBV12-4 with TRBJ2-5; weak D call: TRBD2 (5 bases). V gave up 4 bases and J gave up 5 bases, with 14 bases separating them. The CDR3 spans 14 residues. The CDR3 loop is CASSWNGLPETQYF. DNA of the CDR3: TGTGCCAGCAGTTGGAATGGACTTCCCGAGACCCAGTACTTC.

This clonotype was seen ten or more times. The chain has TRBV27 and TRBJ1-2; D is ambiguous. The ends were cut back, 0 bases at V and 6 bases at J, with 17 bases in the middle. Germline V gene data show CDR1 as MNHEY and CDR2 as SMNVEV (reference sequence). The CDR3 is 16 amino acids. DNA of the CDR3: TGTGCCAGCAGTTTATCGTGGCGGAACCAACTCGATGGCTACACCTTC. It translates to CASSLSWRNQLDGYTF.

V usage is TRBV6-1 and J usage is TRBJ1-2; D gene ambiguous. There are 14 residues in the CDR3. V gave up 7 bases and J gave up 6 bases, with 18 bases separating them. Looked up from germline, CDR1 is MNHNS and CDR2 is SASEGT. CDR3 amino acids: CASNTPGSLNGYTF. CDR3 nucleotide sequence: TGTGCCAGCAACACACCGGGCTCCTTAAATGGCTACACCTTC.

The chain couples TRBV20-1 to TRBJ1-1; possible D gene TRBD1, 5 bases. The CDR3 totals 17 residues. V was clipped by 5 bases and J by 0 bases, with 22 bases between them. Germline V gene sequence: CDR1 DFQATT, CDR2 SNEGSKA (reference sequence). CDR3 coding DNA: TGCAGTGCTCCAGCCCTTCAGGGTGGGGGTATGAACACTGAAGCTTTCTTT. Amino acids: CSAPALQGGGMNTEAFF.

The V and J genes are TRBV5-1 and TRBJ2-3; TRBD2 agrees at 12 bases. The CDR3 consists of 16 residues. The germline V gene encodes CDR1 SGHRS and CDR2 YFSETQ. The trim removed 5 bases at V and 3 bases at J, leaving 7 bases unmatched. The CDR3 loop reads CASRLLAGGGTDTQYF. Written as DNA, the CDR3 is TGCGCCAGCAGACTACTAGCGGGGGGAGGGACAGATACGCAGTATTTT.

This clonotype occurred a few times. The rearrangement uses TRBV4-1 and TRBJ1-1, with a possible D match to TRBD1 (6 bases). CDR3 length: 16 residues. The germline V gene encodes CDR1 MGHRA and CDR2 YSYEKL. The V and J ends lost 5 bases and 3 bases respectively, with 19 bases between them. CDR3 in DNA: TGCGCCAGCAGCGGAGGGGCCGACAGGAGGGACACTGAAGCTTTCTTT. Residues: CASSGGADRRDTEAFF.

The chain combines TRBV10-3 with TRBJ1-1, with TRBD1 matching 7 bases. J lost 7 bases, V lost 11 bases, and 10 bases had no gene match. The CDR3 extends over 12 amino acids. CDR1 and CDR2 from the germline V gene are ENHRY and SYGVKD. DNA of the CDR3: TGTGCCTCACAACCGAGACAGGGTGAAGCTTTCTTT. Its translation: CASQPRQGEAFF.

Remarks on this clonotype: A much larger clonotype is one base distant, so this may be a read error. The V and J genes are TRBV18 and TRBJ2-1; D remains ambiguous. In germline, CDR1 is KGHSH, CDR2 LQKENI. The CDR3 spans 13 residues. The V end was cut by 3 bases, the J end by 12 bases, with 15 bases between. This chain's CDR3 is CASSPGNGHGQFF. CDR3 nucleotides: TGTGCCAGCTCACCGGGGAATGGCCATGGGCAGTTCTTC. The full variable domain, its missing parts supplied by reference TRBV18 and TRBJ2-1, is NAGVMQNPRHLVRRRGQEARLRCSPMKGHSHVYWYRQLPEEGLKFMVYLQKENIIDESGMPKERFSAEFPKEGPSILRIQQVVRGDSAAYFCASSPGNGHGQFFGPGTRLTVL.